These 9 T cell receptor beta chains came from one sample sequenced in a study of CD8 T cells in ankylosing spondylitis. Findings of the study overall: Apparently characteristic of ankylosing spondylitis blood was a TCR beta motif (roughly eight highly homologous variants).

No antigen has been identified for these receptors. TCRdb re-called the 5' RACE reads with MiXCR, one entry per CDR3 protein. Of a few hundred thousand distinct CDR3 sequences in the sample, about 7% were seen once. Sequenced material: blood, either unsorted or a sorted T cell fraction (not recorded which). The receptors here all came from a male donor with ankylosing spondylitis.

This clonotype was seen ten or more times. The chain links TRBV7-6 to TRBJ2-1, with 16 bases aligning to TRBD2. The CDR3 runs 16 residues. Trimming took 5 bases from V and 7 from J; bases not matched to a gene: 5. Germline assignment: CDR1 SGHVS and CDR2 FNYEAQ. This CDR3 is CASSLGTSGGVNEQFF. In DNA form, the CDR3 reads TGTGCCAGCAGCCTAGGGACTAGCGGGGGGGTGAATGAGCAGTTCTTC.

The genes are TRBV27 and TRBJ2-7; 7 bases match TRBD2. The germline CDR1 and CDR2 sequences are MNHEY and SMNVEV (reference sequence). With V trimmed by 6 bases and J by 2 bases, 7 bases remained unmatched. There are 14 residues in the CDR3. The CDR3: CASRSSGKTYEQYF. CDR3 DNA: TGTGCCAGCAGATCTAGCGGAAAAACCTACGAGCAGTACTTC.

This clonotype showed up just a few times. The genes are TRBV13 and TRBJ2-2; 11 bases match TRBD1. This CDR3 has 14 amino acids. The ends lost 5 bases at V and 7 bases at J; junction bases unmatched: 3. Looked up from germline, CDR1 is PRHDT and CDR2 is FYEKMQ (reference sequence). CDR3 nucleotide sequence: TGTGCCAGCAGCGGACAGGGGGCCATCGGGGAGCTGTTTTTT. Its protein is CASSGQGAIGELFF.

The chain joins TRBV5-3 to TRBJ2-1; D is ambiguous. TRBV5-3 is reported as an ORF; its role is uncertain. The CDR3 consists of 13 residues. V was trimmed by 4 bases and J by 8 bases, leaving 13 bases between them. The CDR3 spells CARSNLGSYEQFF. In DNA, the CDR3 is TGTGCCAGAAGCAATCTAGGCAGCTATGAGCAGTTCTTC.

The gene calls are TRBV5-6 and TRBJ2-5, with D possibly TRBD2 on 6 matching bases. Germline CDR1 SGHDT, CDR2 YYEEEE. The ends were cut back, 0 bases at V and 3 bases at J, with 9 bases in the middle. The CDR3 totals 14 residues. The CDR3 DNA reads as TGTGCCAGCAGCTTGGCCCCGGGAGAAGAGACCCAGTACTTC. Its translation is CASSLAPGEETQYF.

About this clonotype: Being one base from a much bigger clone, this may be a read error. Here the CDR3 reads CATSFLHRVVNEQFF. CDR3 bases: TGTGCCACCAGCTTTCTACACAGGGTAGTCAATGAGCAGTTCTTC. The rearrangement uses TRBV7-9 and TRBJ2-1, with a possible D match to TRBD1 (6 bases). The CDR3 runs to 15 residues. Germline V gene lookup returns CDR1 SEHNR and CDR2 FQNEAQ (reference sequence).

This clonotype was seen ten or more times. The chain couples TRBV20-1 to TRBJ2-7; 8 positions match TRBD2. This CDR3 contains 14 residues. After removal of 2 bases from V and 6 bases from J, the junction contained 9 bases not matched to a gene. Germline lookup yields CDR1 DFQATT and CDR2 SNEGSKA (reference sequence). The CDR3 is CSARFYGRAAEQYF. Here the CDR3 DNA reads TGCAGTGCTAGATTTTACGGGAGGGCCGCCGAGCAGTACTTC.

This clonotype was counted many times. The chain combines TRBV5-1 with TRBJ2-1; D possibly corresponds to TRBD1 (6 bases). Trimming removed 4 bases from V and 7 bases from J, with 12 bases in between. CDR3 length: 13 amino acids. CDR1 is SGHRS, CDR2 YFSETQ, per germline. The CDR3 sequence is CASSPNRENEQFF. The DNA of the CDR3 is TGCGCCAGCAGCCCGAACAGGGAGAATGAGCAGTTCTTC.

The table lists this clonotype with many counts. The V gene is TRBV4-3, the J gene TRBJ2-1, with D hard to call. Per the germline V gene, CDR1 is LGHNA and CDR2 is YSLEER. The CDR3 is 16 amino acids. The germline V and J ends were trimmed by 0 bases and 0 bases, with 9 bases remaining between them. The CDR3 sequence: CASSQDNRGSYNEQFF. The CDR3 nucleotides are TGCGCCAGCAGCCAAGACAACAGAGGCTCCTACAATGAGCAGTTCTTC.